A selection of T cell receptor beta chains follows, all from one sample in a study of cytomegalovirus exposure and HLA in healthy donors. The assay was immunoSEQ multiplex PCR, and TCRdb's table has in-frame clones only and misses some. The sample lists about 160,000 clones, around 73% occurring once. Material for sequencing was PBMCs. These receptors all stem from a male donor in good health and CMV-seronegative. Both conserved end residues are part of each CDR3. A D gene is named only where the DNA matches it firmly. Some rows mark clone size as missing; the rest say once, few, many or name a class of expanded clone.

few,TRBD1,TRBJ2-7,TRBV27,TGTGCCAGCAGTCCCGGGACAGGGAAATACGAGCAGTACTTC,CASSPGTGKYEQYF
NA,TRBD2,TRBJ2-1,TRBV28,TGTGCCAGCAGTTCCCTAGCGGGAGCCATCTACAATGAGCAGTTCTTC,CASSSLAGAIYNEQFF
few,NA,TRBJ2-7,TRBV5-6,TGTGCCAGCAGCTTACCGGGCCGGGCAGGGGACGAGCAGTACTTC,CASSLPGRAGDEQYF
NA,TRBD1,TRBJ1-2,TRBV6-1,TGTGCCAGCAGACCGACAGGGGGCTATGGCTACACCTTC,CASRPTGGYGYTF
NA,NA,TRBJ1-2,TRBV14,TGTGCCAGCAGTCCCGACACTTCCTATGGCTACACCTTC,CASSPDTSYGYTF
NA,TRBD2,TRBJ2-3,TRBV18,TGTGCCAGCTCACCAGATCTGGCGGGAGGTAGCACAGATACGCAGTATTTT,CASSPDLAGGSTDTQYF
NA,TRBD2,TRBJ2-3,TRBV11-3,TGTGCCAGCAGTCACGGGACTAGCGGGAGAGATACGCAGTATTTT,CASSHGTSGRDTQYF
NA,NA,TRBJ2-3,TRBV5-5,TGTGCCAGCAGTTTTACAGGTAGTCCAGATACGCAGTATTTT,CASSFTGSPDTQYF
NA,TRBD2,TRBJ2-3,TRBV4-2,TGTGCCAGCAGCCAAGATAGACCGACTAGCGGGGGCCCCACAGATACGCAGTATTTT,CASSQDRPTSGGPTDTQYF
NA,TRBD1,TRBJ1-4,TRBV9,TGTGCCAGCAGCGTGGGGGCACAGGGGGCGGGTGAAAAACTGTTTTTT,CASSVGAQGAGEKLFF
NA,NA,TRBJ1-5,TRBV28,TGTGCCAGCAGTCCTGAGACAGGCGTAAGCAATCAGCCCCAGCATTTT,CASSPETGVSNQPQHF
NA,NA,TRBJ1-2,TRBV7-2,TGTGCCAGCAGCTTCAACAGGGACTATGGATATGGCTACACCTTC,CASSFNRDYGYGYTF
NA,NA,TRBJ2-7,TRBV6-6,TGTGCCAGCAGTAACGACAGGTACGGCTACGAGCAGTACTTC,CASSNDRYGYEQYF
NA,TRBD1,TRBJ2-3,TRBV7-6,TGTGCCAGCAGCTTAGCACAGGGGATAACAGATACGCAGTATTTT,CASSLAQGITDTQYF
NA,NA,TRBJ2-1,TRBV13,TGTGCCAGCAGCTTAGGGAGGAATGAGCAGTTCTTC,CASSLGRNEQFF
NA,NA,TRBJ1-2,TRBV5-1,TGCGCCAGCAGCCAGACACAGAACTATGGCTACACCTTC,CASSQTQNYGYTF
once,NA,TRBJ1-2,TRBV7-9,TGTTCCAGCAGCTTCGAGAGTAAGGGCTACACCTTC,CSSSFESKGYTF
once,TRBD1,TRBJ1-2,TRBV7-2,TGTGCCAGCAGCTTAGTCAGGGGGGACTATGGCTACACCTTC,CASSLVRGDYGYTF
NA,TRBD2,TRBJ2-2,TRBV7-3,TGTGCCAGCAGCTTAACGCTTAGGCAGGGAGGGACCGGGGAGCTGTTTTTT,CASSLTLRQGGTGELFF
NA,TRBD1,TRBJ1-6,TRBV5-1,TGCGCCAGCAGCCCCGAGACAGGGGGGGGTTCACCCCTCCACTTT,CASSPETGGGSPLHF
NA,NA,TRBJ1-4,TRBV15,TGTGCCATCCAGGGGAGCACTAATGAAAAACTGTTTTTT,CAIQGSTNEKLFF
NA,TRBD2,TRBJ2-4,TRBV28,TGTGCCAGCAGTTTCCTTGGGACTAGCGGGAGTTGGGCCAAAAACATTCAGTACTTC,CASSFLGTSGSWAKNIQYF
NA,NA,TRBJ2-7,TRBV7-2,TGTGCCAGCAGCTTAGGGCCCGCCGGGGAGCAGTACTTC,CASSLGPAGEQYF
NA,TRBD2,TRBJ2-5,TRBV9,TGTGCCAGCAGCCCGAAGGTGGAAACTAGCGGACAAGAGACCCAGTACTTC,CASSPKVETSGQETQYF
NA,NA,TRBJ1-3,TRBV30,TGTGCCTGGGGGACATCGGGTAACACCATATATTTT,CAWGTSGNTIYF
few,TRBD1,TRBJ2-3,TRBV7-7,TGTGCCAGCAGCACGGGGACAGGGGACGGGGATACGCAGTATTTT,CASSTGTGDGDTQYF
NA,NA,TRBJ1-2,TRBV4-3,TGCGCCAGCAGCCAAGAGCCCACGGGGAGCCCTAACTATGGCTACACCTTC,CASSQEPTGSPNYGYTF
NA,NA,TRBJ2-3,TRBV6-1,TGTGCCAGCAGTGAAAATCGGGGGGCTGATACGCAGTATTTT,CASSENRGADTQYF
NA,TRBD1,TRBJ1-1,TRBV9,TGTGCCAGCAGCGTGACAGGGTGGTCCGAAGCTTTCTTT,CASSVTGWSEAFF
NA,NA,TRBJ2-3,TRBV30,TGTGCCTGGAGAGTCTTGGACGGACTCCTCACAGATACACAGTATTTT,CAWRVLDGLLTDTQYF
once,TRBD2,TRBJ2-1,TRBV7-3,TGTGCCAGCAGCCCCAAGCTAGCGGGAGGTGGGGAGCAGTTCTTC,CASSPKLAGGGEQFF
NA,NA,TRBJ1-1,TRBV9,TGTGCCAGCAGCGTAGCTTCGTCTGAAGCTTTCTTT,CASSVASSEAFF
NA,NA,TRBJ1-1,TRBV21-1,TGTGCCAGCAGCCGGATCCGGGACACAACTTTCTTT,CASSRIRDTTFF
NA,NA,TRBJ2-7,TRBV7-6,TGTGCCAGCAGCACACAGGCGGGAAGCGAGCAGTACTTC,CASSTQAGSEQYF
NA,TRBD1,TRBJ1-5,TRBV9,TGTGCCAGCAGCGCTGAGCCGACAGGGGGTGAGCAGCCCCAGCATTTT,CASSAEPTGGEQPQHF